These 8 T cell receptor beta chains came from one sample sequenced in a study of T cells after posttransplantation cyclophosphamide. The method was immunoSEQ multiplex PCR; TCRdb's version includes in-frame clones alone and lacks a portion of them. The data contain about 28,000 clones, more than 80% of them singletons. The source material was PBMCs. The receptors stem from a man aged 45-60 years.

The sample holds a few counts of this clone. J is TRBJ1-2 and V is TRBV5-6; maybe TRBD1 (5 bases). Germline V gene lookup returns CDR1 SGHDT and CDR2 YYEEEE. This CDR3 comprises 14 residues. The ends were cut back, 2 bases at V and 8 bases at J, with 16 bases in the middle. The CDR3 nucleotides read TGTGCCAGCAGCTTAGAGTTAGGGGCTAGGGGCTACACCTTC. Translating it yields CASSLELGARGYTF.

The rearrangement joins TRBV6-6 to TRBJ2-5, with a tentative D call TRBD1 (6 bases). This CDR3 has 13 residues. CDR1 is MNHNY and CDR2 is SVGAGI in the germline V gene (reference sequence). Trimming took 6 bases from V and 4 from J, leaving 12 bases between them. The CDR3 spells CASRRGFRETQYF. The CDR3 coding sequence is TGTGCCAGCAGGAGGGGGTTTAGAGAGACCCAGTACTTC.

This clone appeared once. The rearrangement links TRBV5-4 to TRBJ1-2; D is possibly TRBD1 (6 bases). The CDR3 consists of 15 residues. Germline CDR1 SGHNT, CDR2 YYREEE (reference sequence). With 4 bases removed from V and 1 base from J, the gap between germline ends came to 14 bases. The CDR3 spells CASSLGGRNNYGYTF. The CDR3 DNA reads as TGTGCCAGCAGCCTGGGGGGCAGAAATAACTATGGCTACACCTTC.

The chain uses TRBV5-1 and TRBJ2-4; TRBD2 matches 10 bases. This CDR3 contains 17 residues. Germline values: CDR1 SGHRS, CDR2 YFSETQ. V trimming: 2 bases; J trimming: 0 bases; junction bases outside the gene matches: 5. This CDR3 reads CASSFIAGGLAKNIQYF. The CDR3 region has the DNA TGCGCCAGCAGCTTTATAGCGGGGGGTTTAGCCAAAAACATTCAGTACTTC.

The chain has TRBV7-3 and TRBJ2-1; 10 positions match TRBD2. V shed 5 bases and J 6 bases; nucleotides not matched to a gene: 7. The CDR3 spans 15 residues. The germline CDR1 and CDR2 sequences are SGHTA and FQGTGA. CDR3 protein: CASSPSGGPGNEQFF. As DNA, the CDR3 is TGTGCCAGCAGCCCTAGCGGGGGCCCGGGCAATGAGCAGTTCTTC.

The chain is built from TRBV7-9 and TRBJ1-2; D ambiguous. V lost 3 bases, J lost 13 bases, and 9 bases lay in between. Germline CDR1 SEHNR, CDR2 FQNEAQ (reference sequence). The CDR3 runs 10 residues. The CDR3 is CASSFELVTF. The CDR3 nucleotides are TGTGCCAGCAGCTTCGAGTTAGTCACCTTC.

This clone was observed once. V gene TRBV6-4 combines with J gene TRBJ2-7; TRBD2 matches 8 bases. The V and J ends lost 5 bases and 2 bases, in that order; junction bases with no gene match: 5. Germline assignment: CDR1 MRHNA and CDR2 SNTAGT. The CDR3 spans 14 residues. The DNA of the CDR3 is TGTGCCAGCAGTCGGACAGCGGGAGCCTACGAGCAGTACTTC. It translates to CASSRTAGAYEQYF.

The CDR3 DNA follows: TGTGCCATAACTCCCGACAGATACGGCTACACCTTC. Translated, it gives CAITPDRYGYTF. The rearrangement joins TRBV10-3 to TRBJ1-2; tentatively, D is TRBD1 (5 bases). Germline lookup yields CDR1 ENHRY and CDR2 SYGVKD. The length of the CDR3 is 12 residues. V was trimmed by 9 bases and J by 8 bases, leaving 16 bases between them.